Ten or more counts support the clone carrying this T cell receptor (beta chain). The sample originates from a study of patients and donors after allogeneic stem cell transplantation. V was shortened by 1 base and J by 6 bases, with 10 bases between the two germline ends. The CDR3 has 15 residues. CDR1 is LGHDT, CDR2 YNNKEL, per germline (reference sequence). TCRdb recomputed calls from the RT-PCR reads with MiXCR, one row per CDR3 protein. The data show tens of thousands of distinct CDR3 sequences, with approximately 5.2% seen just once and about 3% held by the top ten. This sequence originates from a human donor who was either an allogeneic HSCT recipient or a stem cell or donor lymphocyte infusion donor (not recorded which). It is not recorded whose cells these are; they may come from a transplant donor. Input material: blood, either unsorted or a sorted T cell fraction (not recorded which). This chain uses TRBV3-1 with TRBJ1-6; a weak D match, TRBD1 (6 bases). CDR3 in DNA: TGTGCCAGCAGCCAAGGGACAGTCCCTAATTCACCCCTCCACTTT. Amino acids: CASSQGTVPNSPLHF.